The source of this TCR beta chain is a study of CD8 T cells in ankylosing spondylitis. General study findings and limits: From matched ankylosing spondylitis synovial fluid, disease-linked clones were reportedly recovered at significantly enriched levels. Earlier literature documents some of the motif variants in reactive arthritis synovial fluid and blood. For ankylosing spondylitis blood, a TCR beta motif of about 8 highly homologous variants appeared characteristic.

This CDR3 contains 18 residues. Germline CDR1 and CDR2: SGDLS and YYNGEE. With 4 bases clipped from V and 2 bases from J, the junction kept 13 bases outside the gene matches. Molecular-barcoded quantitative 5'-RACE produced these TCR beta libraries. TCRdb ran MiXCR on the 5' RACE reads and lists one entry per CDR3 protein. This table has 250,000 to 400,000 distinct CDR3 sequences, around 10% appearing once. The sample holds many counts of this clonotype. The antigen is undetermined. The clonotype comes from a female donor with ankylosing spondylitis or in good health (not recorded which). V is TRBV9 and J is TRBJ2-2, with 8 nucleotides matching TRBD2. The sample was blood, either unsorted or a sorted T cell fraction (not recorded which). The CDR3 DNA follows: TGTGCCAGCAGCCCTCGTCCGGGGGGGCAGACCAACACCGGGGAGCTGTTTTTT. This codes for CASSPRPGGQTNTGELFF.